These 21 T cell receptor beta chains share one sample of origin, sequenced in a study of identical twins. TCRdb reprocessed the 5' RACE reads via MiXCR and lists one record per CDR3 protein. The sample comprises some 1,600,000 distinct CDR3 sequences, around 29% of which are singletons, and more than 0.25% rests with the top ten. The source material was cord blood. These receptors all come from a newborn girl in good health.

This clonotype has more than one count but fewer than ten. V gene TRBV9 combines with J gene TRBJ2-1; 12 bases agree with TRBD2. Germline-derived CDR1 and CDR2 are SGDLS and YYNGEE. Trimming cost V 0 bases and J 3 bases; bases outside gene matches: 1. This CDR3 spans 16 amino acids. CDR3: CASSVATSGGYNEQFF. Here the CDR3 DNA reads TGTGCCAGCAGCGTAGCGACTAGCGGGGGCTACAATGAGCAGTTCTTC. The variable domain in full, with the rest retrieved from reference TRBV9 and TRBJ2-1, is DSGVTQTPKHLITATGQRVTLRCSPRSGDLSVYWYQQSLDQGLQFLIQYYNGEERAKGNILERFSAQQFPDLHSELNLSSLELGDSALYFCASSVATSGGYNEQFFGPGTRLTVL.

This clonotype was recorded a few times. The chain carries TRBV2 and TRBJ2-7; the match to TRBD2 covers 11 bases. The trim removed 4 bases at V and 3 bases at J, leaving 5 bases unmatched. The CDR3 contains 15 residues. Germline loops: CDR1 SNHLY, CDR2 FYNNEI. The CDR3: CASSGGTSGYYEQYF. CDR3 DNA: TGTGCCAGCAGTGGTGGGACTAGCGGTTACTACGAGCAGTACTTC.

The CDR3 DNA reads TGTGCCAGCAGCCCCACAAGAGGTGACAGGGGTAGCTCCTACGAGCAGTACTTC. As protein: CASSPTRGDRGSSYEQYF. The chain uses TRBV7-9 and TRBJ2-7; 8 bases align to TRBD1. The length of the CDR3 is 18 residues. In germline, CDR1 is SEHNR, CDR2 FQNEAQ (reference sequence). V shed 5 bases, J shed 0 bases, and the junction held 15 bases outside the gene matches.

This chain joins TRBV5-1 and TRBJ2-5, with TRBD1 matching 12 bases. Looked up from germline, CDR1 is SGHRS and CDR2 is YFSETQ. The trim removed 4 bases at V and 4 bases at J, leaving 8 bases unmatched. The length of the CDR3 is 16 residues. The CDR3 DNA sequence: TGCGCCAGCAGCAAACCGGGACAGGGGGCCTTAGAGACCCAGTACTTC. It yields the protein CASSKPGQGALETQYF.

This chain uses TRBV2 with TRBJ1-5; D remains ambiguous. CDR3 length: 15 residues. From germline, CDR1 is SNHLY and CDR2 FYNNEI. Deletions cut 0 bases from V and 2 bases from J, with 8 bases between. CDR3 loop: CASSEAPGRNQPQHF. CDR3 DNA: TGTGCCAGCAGTGAAGCCCCGGGCCGCAATCAGCCCCAGCATTTT.

The chain employs TRBV24-1 and TRBJ2-1; D call uncertain. V was pared by 0 bases and J by 7 bases, with 9 bases between. This CDR3 is 14 amino acids long. Germline V gene lookup returns CDR1 KGHDR and CDR2 SFDVKD. The chain's CDR3 is CATSDLGGSNEQFF. The CDR3 DNA reads as TGTGCCACCAGTGATTTGGGCGGTTCGAATGAGCAGTTCTTC.

In the case of this clonotype: This sequence may be a read error, since a much larger clone differs from it by one base. The V and J genes are TRBV4-2 and TRBJ2-3, with D tentatively TRBD2 (5 bases). CDR3 length: 15 amino acids. Germline CDR1 reads LGHNA; CDR2 reads YNFKEQ. V was shortened by 4 bases and J by 0 bases, with 11 bases between the two germline ends. The CDR3 sequence is CASSRRVTSTDTQYF. The CDR3 DNA reads as TGTGCCAGCAGCCGGCGGGTCACTAGCACAGATACGCAGTATTTT.

This clonotype was seen a handful of times. The chain combines TRBV27 with TRBJ2-1, with unresolved D. In germline, CDR1 is MNHEY, CDR2 SMNVEV (reference sequence). V was shortened by 0 bases and J by 6 bases, with 12 bases between the two germline ends. This CDR3 comprises 15 residues. CDR3 loop: CASSLSKPNGNEQFF. In nucleotides, the CDR3 is TGTGCCAGCAGTTTATCGAAGCCAAACGGCAATGAGCAGTTCTTC.

The table lists this clonotype with a few counts. The chain combines TRBV7-2 with TRBJ2-1; TRBD1 matches 7 bases. The J segment lost 5 bases and the V segment lost 8 bases, leaving 12 bases of the junction unmatched. The CDR3 consists of 15 residues. In germline, CDR1 is SGHTA, CDR2 FQGNSA. As DNA, the CDR3 is TGTGCCAGCTCCCACTCGACAGGGTCCAACAATGAGCAGTTCTTC. Translation gives CASSHSTGSNNEQFF. The variable domain in full, with the rest retrieved from reference TRBV7-2 and TRBJ2-1, is GAGVSQSPSNKVTEKGKDVELRCDPISGHTALYWYRQSLGQGLEFLIYFQGNSAPDKSGLPSDRFSAERTGGSVSTLTIQRTQQEDSAVYLCASSHSTGSNNEQFFGPGTRLTVL.

The chain uses TRBV7-9 and TRBJ1-2, with 7 bases matching TRBD1. This CDR3 is built from 20 residues. CDR1 and CDR2 from the germline V gene are SEHNR and FQNEAQ (reference sequence). J was trimmed by 0 bases and V by 3 bases; bases with no gene match: 19. Here the CDR3 reads CASSFYTNRGRKTPNYGYTF. Written as DNA, the CDR3 is TGTGCCAGCAGCTTCTACACGAACAGGGGACGCAAAACCCCTAACTATGGCTACACCTTC.

The J gene is TRBJ1-1, the V gene TRBV6-1, with 7 bases that match TRBD1. Germline values: CDR1 MNHNS, CDR2 SASEGT. The CDR3 is 14 amino acids. Germline trimming cut 2 bases from V and 3 bases from J; bases unmatched to any gene: 3. The CDR3 nucleotides are TGTGCCAGCAGTGAATGGCAGGGGGACACTGAAGCTTTCTTT. Residues: CASSEWQGDTEAFF.

The chain joins TRBV11-2 to TRBJ2-1; a possible D gene is TRBD2 (6 bases). The CDR3 sequence is 17 residues long. Trimming left V 3 bases short and J 5 bases short, with 20 bases between. Germline V lookup: CDR1 SGHAT, CDR2 FQNNGV. CDR3 region: CASSFLRGLAPHNEQFF. DNA for the CDR3: TGTGCCAGCAGCTTCCTCCGAGGGCTAGCGCCACACAATGAGCAGTTCTTC. Filled out from reference TRBV11-2 and TRBJ2-1, the complete variable domain reads EAGVAQSPRYKIIEKRQSVAFWCNPISGHATLYWYQQILGQGPKLLIQFQNNGVVDDSQLPKDRFSAERLKGVDSTLKIQPAKLEDSAVYLCASSFLRGLAPHNEQFFGPGTRLTVL.

In its sample, this clonotype was seen a few times. V is TRBV4-1 and J is TRBJ1-2; a possible D gene is TRBD1 (6 bases). The CDR3 runs 14 residues. The V end was cut by 1 base, the J end by 4 bases, with 10 bases between. The germline gives CDR1 MGHRA, CDR2 YSYEKL. CDR3 protein: CASSQGQALYGYTF. As DNA, the CDR3 is TGCGCCAGCAGCCAAGGACAGGCCCTCTATGGCTACACCTTC.

This chain uses TRBV24-1 with TRBJ2-3, with D possibly being TRBD1 (5 bases). Between the trimmed V and J ends, which lost 4 bases and 0 bases, there was a span of 16 bases. Germline V gene data show CDR1 as KGHDR and CDR2 as SFDVKD. This CDR3 region has 17 residues. In DNA, the CDR3 is TGTGCCACCAGTGACCACCACAGGTTGTCTAGCACAGATACGCAGTATTTT. This codes for CATSDHHRLSSTDTQYF.

This clonotype was seen only once. Its ends do not fully match the called genes, so a read error is possible. This rearrangement joins TRBV9 to TRBJ1-2; D remains unclear. CDR3 length: 15 residues. Germline loops: CDR1 SGDLS, CDR2 YYNGEE. The CDR3 DNA follows: TGTGCCAGCAGCGTAAGGGCGGGTGACTTGCATGGCCACACCTTC. Translating gives CASSVRAGDLHGHTF.

The chain employs TRBV4-1 and TRBJ2-3, with 10 nucleotides matching TRBD2. The CDR3 extends over 17 amino acids. J lost 3 bases, V lost 6 bases, and 12 bases had no gene match. CDR1 and CDR2 from the germline V gene are MGHRA and YSYEKL. The CDR3 spells CASSHITLAGVTDTQYF. The CDR3 nucleotides are TGCGCCAGCAGTCACATCACTCTAGCGGGGGTTACAGATACGCAGTATTTT.

This CDR3 reads CASSGEGYSYNEQFF. In DNA form, the CDR3 reads TGCGCCAGCAGCGGGGAGGGTTACTCCTACAATGAGCAGTTCTTC. The V gene is TRBV5-1, the J gene TRBJ2-1, with 7 bases matching TRBD2. Germline loops: CDR1 SGHRS, CDR2 YFSETQ. This CDR3 has 15 amino acids. V lost 4 bases to trimming and J lost 0 bases; unmatched junction nucleotides: 4.

V gene TRBV20-1 combines with J gene TRBJ2-5; 9 bases agree with TRBD2. CDR3 length: 15 amino acids. Germline CDR1 DFQATT, CDR2 SNEGSKA (reference sequence). The ends lost 3 bases at V and 5 bases at J; junction bases unmatched: 10. CDR3 in amino acids: CSARPPGLALETQYF. CDR3 in DNA: TGCAGTGCTAGGCCCCCGGGACTAGCTCTCGAGACCCAGTACTTC.

The J gene is TRBJ2-2, the V gene TRBV27; D perhaps matches TRBD2 (5 bases). With 11 bases removed from V and 4 bases from J, the gap between germline ends came to 23 bases. This CDR3 comprises 16 residues. Looked up from germline, CDR1 is MNHEY and CDR2 is SMNVEV (reference sequence). The chain's CDR3 is CAVLMAYPGSTGELFF. CDR3 DNA: TGTGCCGTCCTGATGGCGTACCCGGGGAGCACCGGGGAGCTGTTTTTT.

This clonotype was seen more than once but under ten times. The rearrangement uses TRBV27 and TRBJ2-7; TRBD2 matches 9 bases. The germline gives CDR1 MNHEY, CDR2 SMNVEV (reference sequence). The CDR3 runs 16 residues. The J segment lost 7 bases and the V segment lost 1 base, leaving 11 bases of the junction unmatched. This chain's CDR3 is CASSLYGTSPYNEQYF. The CDR3 DNA reads TGTGCCAGCAGTTTATACGGGACTAGCCCCTACAATGAGCAGTACTTC.

Comment on this clonotype: One end of the junction fails to match germline, which may point to a read error. The J gene is TRBJ2-7, the V gene TRBV10-3; D remains unclear. Germline CDR1 reads ENHRY; CDR2 reads SYGVKD. The CDR3 runs 10 residues. The CDR3 nucleotides are TGTGCCATCGGTGAAGAGACCCTGTACTTC. Protein: CAIGEETLYF.